The following is a TCR beta chain sequence with its context. Its specificity is unknown. The sample originates from a study of OX40 agonist ivuxolimab in advanced cancers. On the study more broadly: The group had a mean age of 60 years, ranged from roughly 20 to 80, and was 82.7% male. Eligibility rules accepted prior anti-PD-1, anti-PD-L1 or anti-CTLA-4 therapy, and around 44% had some.

This table comes from immunoSEQ multiplex PCR, and its TCRdb copy is limited to in-frame clones, with some not included. The sample lists about 47,000 clones; around four fifths were seen once. The V and J ends lost 4 bases and 5 bases, in that order; junction bases with no gene match: 14. From germline, CDR1 is SGDLS and CDR2 YYNGEE. The CDR3 contains 17 residues. General study points: The study found that CD8+ T cells averaged more expanded clones than CD4+. With doses of 0.1 to 3.0 mg/kg, CD4+ and CD8+ blood T cells had undergone clonal expansion by week 6.

This chain connects TRBV9 to TRBJ2-5; 10 bases are a match to TRBD1. The sequencing used CD4+ or CD8+ T cells sorted from blood, collected in a trial of the OX40 agonist ivuxolimab. The sequence was collected from an adult with an advanced solid tumor such as melanoma, head and neck, liver or kidney cancer. CDR3 sequence: CASSPTQWGQGLETQYF. The CDR3 DNA reads TGTGCCAGCAGCCCCACGCAGTGGGGACAGGGGTTGGAGACCCAGTACTTC.